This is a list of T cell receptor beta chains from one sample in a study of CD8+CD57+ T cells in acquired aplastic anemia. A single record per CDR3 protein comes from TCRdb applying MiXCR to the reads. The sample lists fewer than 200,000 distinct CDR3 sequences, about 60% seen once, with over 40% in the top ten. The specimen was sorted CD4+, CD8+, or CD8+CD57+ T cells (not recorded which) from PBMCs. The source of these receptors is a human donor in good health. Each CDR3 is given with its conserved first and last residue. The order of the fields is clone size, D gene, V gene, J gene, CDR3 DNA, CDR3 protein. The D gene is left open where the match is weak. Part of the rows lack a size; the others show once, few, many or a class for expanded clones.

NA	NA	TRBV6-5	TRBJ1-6	TGTGCCAGCAGGGGGGGTAGCTCCTATAATTCACCCCTCCACTTT	CASRGGSSYNSPLHF
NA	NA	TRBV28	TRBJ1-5	TGTGCCAGCAGTTTAGCACTCTATAGCAATCAGCCCCAGCATTTT	CASSLALYSNQPQHF
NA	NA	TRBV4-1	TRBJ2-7	TGCGCCAGCAGCCAAGGGCCGGGGGCGACCTGGGGGCAGTACTTC	CASSQGPGATWGQYF
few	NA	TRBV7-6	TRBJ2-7	TGTGCCAGCAGCTTATATGTTAGCGGCGAGCAGTACTTC	CASSLYVSGEQYF
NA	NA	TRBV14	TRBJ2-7	TGTGCCAGCAGAAGGGTACAGGGAGACGACGAGCAGTACTTC	CASRRVQGDDEQYF
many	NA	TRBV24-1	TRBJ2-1	TGTGCCACCAGTGATGCTACCCCATACAATGAGCAGTTCTTC	CATSDATPYNEQFF
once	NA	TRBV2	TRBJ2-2	NA	CASNPGEDETQYFGELFF
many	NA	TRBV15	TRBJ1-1	TGTGCCACCAGTGAGAGGGGCACTGAAGCTTTCTTT	CATSERGTEAFF
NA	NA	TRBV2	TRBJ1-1	TGTGCCAGCAGTAAGTTCTCGGGAGATGGACTGAACACTGAAGCTTTCTTT	CASSKFSGDGLNTEAFF
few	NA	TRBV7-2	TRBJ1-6	TGTGCCAGCTCCATGGTGGTCTATAATTCACCCCTCCACTTT	CASSMVVYNSPLHF
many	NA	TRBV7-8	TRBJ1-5	TGTGCCAGCAGCTACGGAGCGGGCAATCAGCCCCAGCATTTT	CASSYGAGNQPQHF
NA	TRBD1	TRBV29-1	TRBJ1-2	TGCAGCGCCGGGACAGGGCCCCATGGCTACACCTTC	CSAGTGPHGYTF
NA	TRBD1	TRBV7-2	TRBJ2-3	TGTGCCAGCAGCTTATACAGGGGGAGCACAGATACGCAGTATTTT	CASSLYRGSTDTQYF
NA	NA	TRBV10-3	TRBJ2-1	TGTGCCATCAGCCGGGACACATACAATGAGCAGTTCTTT	CAISRDTYNEQFF
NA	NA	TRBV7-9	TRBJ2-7	TGTGCCAGCAGCTTGGGGCAGGGGAATTGGGCGACCTACGAGCAGTACTTC	CASSLGQGNWATYEQYF
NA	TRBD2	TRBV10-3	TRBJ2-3	TGTGCCATCAGGTCCGGGACTACTACAGATACGCAGTATTTT	CAIRSGTTTDTQYF
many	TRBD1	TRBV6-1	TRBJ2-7	TGTGCCAGCAGTCGCGTGGGGACAGTTGGCTACGAGCAGTACTTC	CASSRVGTVGYEQYF
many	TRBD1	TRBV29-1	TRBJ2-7	TGCAGCGTCCTGCTAATTCGACAGGGGGCAGCCGAGCAGTACTTC	CSVLLIRQGAAEQYF
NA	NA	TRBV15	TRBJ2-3	TGTGCCACGTGGGATTACTTGGGCTATACGCAGTATTTT	CATWDYLGYTQYF
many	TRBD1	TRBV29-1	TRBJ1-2	TGCAGCGTTGAAGATTATGGGACAGATGATGGCTACACCTTC	CSVEDYGTDDGYTF
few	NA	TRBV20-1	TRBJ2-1	TGCAGTGTCGGGGGAGTGTCCTACAATGAGCAGTTCTTC	CSVGGVSYNEQFF
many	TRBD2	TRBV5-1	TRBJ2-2	TGCGCCAGCAGCTTCCTAGCGGGAGTGGACACCGGGGAGCTGTTTTTT	CASSFLAGVDTGELFF
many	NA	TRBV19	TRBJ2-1	TGTGCCACTGGACCTTGGGCTGGGAATGAGCAGTTCTTC	CATGPWAGNEQFF
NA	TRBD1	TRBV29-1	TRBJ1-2	TGCAGCGTTCGGGGGGACAGGGCATTGTATGGCTACACCTTC	CSVRGDRALYGYTF
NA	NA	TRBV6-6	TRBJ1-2	TGTGCCAGCAGTTACTCGAGGGGCTACACCTTC	CASSYSRGYTF